Many counts were recorded for the clone carrying this TCR beta chain. Antigen unknown. This specimen belongs to a study of T cell repertoires in cytomegalovirus infection. For the study at large: Based on public TCR beta signatures, there were indications of CMV infection and of a matching HLA type.

Findings of the study overall: HLA-C-restricted CMV-specific TCR beta clonotypes were dominant in the ex vivo response. People with CMV and the relevant HLA were identified by cumulative public TCR beta family frequency.

TCRdb reprocessed the reads via MiXCR and lists one record per CDR3 protein. The top ten hold less than 3.5% of the sample, which has fewer than 200,000 distinct CDR3 sequences, under 25% seen once. The sequencing input was PBMCs. The source is a human donor in good health (CMV status not recorded). Some clones in this sample may be carry-over from other donors' samples.

The CDR3 is CASSDRNNYGYTF. The CDR3 DNA is TGTGCCAGCAGTGACAGAAATAACTATGGCTACACCTTC. V is TRBV12-3 or TRBV12-4 and J is TRBJ1-2; the D gene is possibly TRBD1 (5 bases). This CDR3 spans 13 amino acids. V lost 5 bases and J 1 base, leaving 8 bases between the germline ends.